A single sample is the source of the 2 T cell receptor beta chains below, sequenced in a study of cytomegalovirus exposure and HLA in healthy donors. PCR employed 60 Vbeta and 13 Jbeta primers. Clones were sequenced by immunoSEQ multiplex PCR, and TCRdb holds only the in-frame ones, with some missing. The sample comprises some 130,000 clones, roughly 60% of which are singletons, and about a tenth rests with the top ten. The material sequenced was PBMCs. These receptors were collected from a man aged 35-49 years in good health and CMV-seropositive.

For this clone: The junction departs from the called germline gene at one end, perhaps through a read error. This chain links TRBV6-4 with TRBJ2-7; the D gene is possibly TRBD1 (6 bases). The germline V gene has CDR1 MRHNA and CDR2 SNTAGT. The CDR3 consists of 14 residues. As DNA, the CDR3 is TGTGCCCGCAGGACAGACTTCCTTTCCTACGAGCAGTACTTC. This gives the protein CARRTDFLSYEQYF.

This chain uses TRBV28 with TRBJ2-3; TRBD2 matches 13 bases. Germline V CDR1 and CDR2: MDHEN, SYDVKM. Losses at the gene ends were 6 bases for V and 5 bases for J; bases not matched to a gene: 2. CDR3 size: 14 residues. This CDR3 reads CASRRLAGGDTQYF. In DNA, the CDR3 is TGTGCCAGCAGGAGACTAGCGGGAGGAGATACGCAGTATTTT. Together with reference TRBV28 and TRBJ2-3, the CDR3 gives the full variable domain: DVKVTQSSRYLVKRTGEKVFLECVQDMDHENMFWYRQDPGLGLRLIYFSYDVKMKEKGDIPEGYSVSREKKERFSLILESASTNQTSMYLCASRRLAGGDTQYFGPGTRLTVL.